Below are 9 T cell receptor beta chains sequenced from a single sample in a study of metastatic and nonmetastatic thyroid tumors. None of the patients had undergone any treatment ahead of thyroid surgery. TCRdb reanalyzed the PCR reads with MiXCR. The table records 20,000 to 25,000 clones, more than 20% of them present only once. Sequencing was carried out using adjacent normal tissue. Source of these receptors: a female donor with papillary thyroid cancer or a benign thyroid nodule (not recorded which). Some clones in this sample may be carry-over from other donors' samples.

This clone was seen a few times. V gene TRBV10-3 combines with J gene TRBJ2-1; D may be TRBD2 (6 bases). Trimming stripped 6 bases from V and 6 bases from J, with 12 bases between. The CDR3 is 13 amino acids. Germline V gene sequence: CDR1 ENHRY, CDR2 SYGVKD. DNA of the CDR3: TGTGCCATCAGGGGGGACTGGGGCAATGAGCAGTTCTTC. Encoded protein: CAIRGDWGNEQFF.

Concerning this clone: In this CDR3 the conserved last residue, phenylalanine or tryptophan, is missing, so a read error is likely. The gene calls are TRBV28 and TRBJ1-5; 11 nucleotides agree with TRBD1. Unmatched junction bases numbered 5, after V lost 6 bases and J lost 4 bases. The germline CDR1 and CDR2 sequences are MDHEN and SYDVKM. The CDR3 has 15 residues. In DNA form, the CDR3 reads TGTGCCAGCAGACACGGGACAGGGGGAAATCAGCCCCAGCATTCT. Its translation: CASRHGTGGNQPQHS.

The count of this clone is one. This chain joins TRBV7-8 and TRBJ1-5; D is ambiguous. This CDR3 comprises 15 residues. Trimming left V 1 base short and J 0 bases short, with 7 bases between. The germline CDR1 and CDR2 sequences are SGHVS and FQNEAQ. CDR3 coding DNA: TGTGCCAGCAGCTTAGTCTTCTGTAGCAATCAGCCCCAGCATTTT. This sequence encodes CASSLVFCSNQPQHF.

This clone was recorded at least ten times. A read error may account for a junction end that differs from germline. The genes are TRBV7-2 and TRBJ2-3, with D possibly matching TRBD2 (6 bases). In germline, CDR1 is SGHTA, CDR2 FQGNSA. The CDR3 totals 17 residues. The DNA for the CDR3 is TGTGCCAGCAGTTTAGCGGCGGGCCTCCTTAGCACAGATACGCAGTATTTT. Translation gives CASSLAAGLLSTDTQYF.

This clone appeared a single time. The same CDR3 also results from other DNA sequences found in this sample. The chain recombines TRBV11-3 with TRBJ1-3; D remains ambiguous. CDR3 length: 16 residues. Trimming removed 0 bases at V and 4 bases at J, with 13 bases between. From germline, CDR1 is SGHNT and CDR2 YENEEA. The CDR3 DNA follows: TGTGCCAGCAGCTTAGATATATCACCAGCGGGAAACACCATATATTTT. Protein sequence: CASSLDISPAGNTIYF.

This clone occurred many times. V and J are TRBV12-5 and TRBJ2-1; the D gene could be TRBD1 or TRBD2 (5 bases each). CDR1 LGHNT and CDR2 FRNRAP come from the germline V gene. The length of the CDR3 is 13 residues. V was cut by 3 bases and J by 9 bases, with 12 bases left in between. DNA of the CDR3: TGTGCTAGTGGTTTTGGGGGAAACCGTGAGCAGTTCTTC. It encodes CASGFGGNREQFF.

Notes on this clone: Compared with germline, one end of the junction differs, possibly owing to a read error. The chain employs TRBV12-5 and TRBJ1-5; tentative D call: TRBD1 (5 bases). The germline V gene encodes CDR1 LGHNT and CDR2 FRNRAP. The CDR3 is made up of 15 amino acids. The CDR3 spells CASGPRVLANQPQNF. The CDR3 nucleotides are TGTGCTAGTGGCCCCAGGGTTTTAGCGAATCAGCCCCAGAATTTT. The whole variable domain, remainder taken from reference TRBV12-5 and TRBJ1-5, is DARVTQTPRHKVTEMGQEVTMRCQPILGHNTVFWYRQTMMQGLELLAYFRNRAPLDDSGMPKDRFSAEMPDATLATLKIQPSEPRDSAVYFCASGPRVLANQPQNFGDGTRLSIL.

A note on this clone: At one end, the junction sequence differs from germline, possibly due to a read error. CDR3 protein: CASSHLKSGSTDRQYF. The CDR3 region has the DNA TGTGCCAGCAGTCACCTCAAGTCGGGTAGCACAGATAGGCAGTATTTT. This chain links TRBV28 with TRBJ2-3; D gene uncertain. The CDR3 runs 16 residues. Per germline, CDR1 MDHEN and CDR2 SYDVKM. Based on the CDR3 plus reference TRBV28 and TRBJ2-3, the full variable domain is DVKVTQSSRYLVKRTGEKVFLECVQDMDHENMFWYRQDPGLGLRLIYFSYDVKMKEKGDIPEGYSVSREKKERFSLILESASTNQTSMYLCASSHLKSGSTDRQYFGPGTRLTVL.

This clone occurred many times. The gene calls are TRBV7-8 and TRBJ1-1, with a possible D match to TRBD1 (6 bases). CDR3 size: 14 residues. Germline lookup yields CDR1 SGHVS and CDR2 FQNEAQ. V lost 4 bases to trimming and J lost 5 bases, with 14 bases between them. The CDR3: CASSSNRVITEAFF. The CDR3 nucleotides are TGTGCCAGCAGCTCTAACAGGGTAATTACTGAAGCTTTCTTT.